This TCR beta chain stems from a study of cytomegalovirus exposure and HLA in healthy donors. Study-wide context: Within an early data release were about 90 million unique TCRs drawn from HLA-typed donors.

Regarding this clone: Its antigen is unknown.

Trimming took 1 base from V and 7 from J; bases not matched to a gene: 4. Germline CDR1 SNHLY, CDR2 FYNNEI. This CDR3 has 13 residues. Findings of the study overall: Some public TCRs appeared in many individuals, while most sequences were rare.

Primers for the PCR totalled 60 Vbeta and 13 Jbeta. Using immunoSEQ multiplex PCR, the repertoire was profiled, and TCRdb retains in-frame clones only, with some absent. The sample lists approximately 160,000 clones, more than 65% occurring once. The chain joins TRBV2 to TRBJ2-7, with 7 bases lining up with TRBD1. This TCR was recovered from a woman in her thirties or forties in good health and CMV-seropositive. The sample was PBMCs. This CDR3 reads CASSEERGREQYF. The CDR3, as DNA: TGTGCCAGCAGTGAAGAGAGGGGGCGTGAGCAGTACTTC.